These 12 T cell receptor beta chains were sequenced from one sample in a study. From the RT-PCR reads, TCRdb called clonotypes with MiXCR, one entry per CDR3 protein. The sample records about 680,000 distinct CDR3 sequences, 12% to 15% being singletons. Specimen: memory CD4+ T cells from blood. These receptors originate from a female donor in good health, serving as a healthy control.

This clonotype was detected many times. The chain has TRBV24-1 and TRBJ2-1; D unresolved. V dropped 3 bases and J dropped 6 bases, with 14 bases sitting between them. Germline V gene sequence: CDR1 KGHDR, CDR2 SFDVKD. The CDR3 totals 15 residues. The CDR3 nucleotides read TGTGCCACCAGTGATGGGCGAGAGCCACCCAATGAGCAGTTCTTC. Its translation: CATSDGREPPNEQFF.

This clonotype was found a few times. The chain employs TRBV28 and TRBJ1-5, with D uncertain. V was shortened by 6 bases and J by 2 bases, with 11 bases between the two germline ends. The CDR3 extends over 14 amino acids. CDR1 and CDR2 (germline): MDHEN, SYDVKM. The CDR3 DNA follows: TGTGCCAGCAGGCCAGAGGGCGGCAATCAGCCCCAGCATTTT. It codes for CASRPEGGNQPQHF.

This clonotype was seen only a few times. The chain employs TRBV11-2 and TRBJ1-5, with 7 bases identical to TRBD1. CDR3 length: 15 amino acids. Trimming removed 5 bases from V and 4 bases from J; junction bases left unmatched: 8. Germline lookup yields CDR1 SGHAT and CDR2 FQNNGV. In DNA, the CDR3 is TGTGCCAGCAGCCGGGGACAGCAGAATAATCAGCCCCAGCATTTT. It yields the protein CASSRGQQNNQPQHF.

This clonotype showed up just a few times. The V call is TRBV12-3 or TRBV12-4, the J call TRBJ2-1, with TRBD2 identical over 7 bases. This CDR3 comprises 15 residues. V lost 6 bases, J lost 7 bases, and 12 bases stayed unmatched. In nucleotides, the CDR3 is TGTGCCAGCAGCCTGCTAGCGGAAAAGTGGAATGAGCAGTTCTTC. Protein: CASSLLAEKWNEQFF.

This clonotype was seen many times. CDR3 sequence (DNA): TGTGCCAGCAGTTACTCAGCCCCAAGGCGGGAGGGGCCCTACGAGCAGTACTTC. This encodes CASSYSAPRREGPYEQYF. This chain joins TRBV6-5 and TRBJ2-7; 9 bases align to TRBD2. This CDR3 spans 18 amino acids. Germline V gives CDR1 MNHEY, CDR2 SVGAGI. The trim removed 0 bases at V and 2 bases at J, leaving 11 bases unmatched.

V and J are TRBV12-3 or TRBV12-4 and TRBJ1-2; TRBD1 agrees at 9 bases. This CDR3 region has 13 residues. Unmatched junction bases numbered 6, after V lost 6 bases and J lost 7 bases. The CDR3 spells CASRYRTGVGYTF. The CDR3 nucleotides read TGTGCCAGCAGGTATCGGACAGGGGTTGGCTACACCTTC.

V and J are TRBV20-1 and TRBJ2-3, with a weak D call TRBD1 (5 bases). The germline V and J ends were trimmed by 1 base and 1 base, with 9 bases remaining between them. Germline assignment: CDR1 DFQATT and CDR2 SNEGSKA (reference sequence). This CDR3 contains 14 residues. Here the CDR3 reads CSARGLQGTDTQYF. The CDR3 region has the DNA TGCAGTGCTAGAGGGTTACAGGGCACAGATACGCAGTATTTT.

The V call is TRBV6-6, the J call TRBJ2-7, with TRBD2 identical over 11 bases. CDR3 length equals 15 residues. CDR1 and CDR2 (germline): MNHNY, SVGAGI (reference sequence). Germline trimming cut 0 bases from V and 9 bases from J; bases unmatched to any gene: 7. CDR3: CASSYSLAGGPVQYF. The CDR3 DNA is TGTGCCAGCAGTTACTCGTTAGCGGGGGGGCCTGTGCAGTACTTC.

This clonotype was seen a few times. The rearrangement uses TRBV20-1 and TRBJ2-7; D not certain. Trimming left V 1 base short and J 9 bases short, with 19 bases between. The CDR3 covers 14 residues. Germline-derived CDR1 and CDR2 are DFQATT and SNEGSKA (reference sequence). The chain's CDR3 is CSARGHQLTYGQYF. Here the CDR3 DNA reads TGCAGTGCTAGAGGACATCAGTTAACGTATGGGCAGTACTTC.

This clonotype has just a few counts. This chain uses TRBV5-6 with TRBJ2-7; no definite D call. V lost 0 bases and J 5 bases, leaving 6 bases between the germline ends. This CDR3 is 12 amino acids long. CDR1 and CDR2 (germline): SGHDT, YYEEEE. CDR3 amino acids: CASSLANHEQYF. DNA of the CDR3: TGTGCCAGCAGCTTGGCCAACCACGAGCAGTACTTC.

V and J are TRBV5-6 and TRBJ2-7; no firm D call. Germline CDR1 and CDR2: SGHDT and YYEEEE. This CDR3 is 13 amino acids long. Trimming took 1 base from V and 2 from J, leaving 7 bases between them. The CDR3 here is CASSLQAAYEQYF. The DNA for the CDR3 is TGTGCCAGCAGCTTGCAGGCAGCCTACGAGCAGTACTTC.

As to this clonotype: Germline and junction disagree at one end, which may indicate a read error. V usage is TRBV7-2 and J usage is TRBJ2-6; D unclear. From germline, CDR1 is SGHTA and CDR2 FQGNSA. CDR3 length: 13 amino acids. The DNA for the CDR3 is TGTGCCAGCAGCTTTTCTGGGGACAACGTCCTGACTTTC. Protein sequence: CASSFSGDNVLTF.